The clone carrying this T cell receptor (beta chain) was seen more than once but under ten times. The sample belongs to a study of blood T cell repertoires in COVID-19. In the study overall: From the United States, Italy and Spain came samples of acute and convalescent COVID-19. PBMCs, B-cell-depleted T cells, or T cells provided the cDNA or gDNA that made up the material.

The germline gives CDR1 LNHDA, CDR2 SQIVND (reference sequence). The V and J ends lost 2 bases and 7 bases, in that order; junction bases with no gene match: 2. The CDR3 covers 14 residues. Per the study methods: Reference gene primer amplification gave nucleated cell count estimates. Assay: immunoSEQ multiplex PCR; the TCRdb copy retains only in-frame clones and omits some. V and J calls and clone size are given by that table; D and trimming were obtained from the DNA. In the table there are some 170,000 clones, approximately 86% of which are singletons. The sequencing sample was made of peripheral blood. The TCR was taken from a woman in her forties or fifties with acute or convalescent COVID-19. V is TRBV19 and J is TRBJ1-6, with 7 positions matching TRBD1. CDR3 nucleotide sequence: TGTGCCAGTAGTATACGGGGACAGAATTCACCCCTCCACTTT. Translating it yields CASSIRGQNSPLHF.